This TCR beta chain stems from a study of CD8+ T cells in alopecia areata. General observations from the study: Clarity of TCR sharing across patients fell short of that in mice, possibly HLA-related. Especially in alopecia totalis/universalis, lesional scalp showed greater clonality than normal scalp did.

The CDR3 has 15 amino acids. Looked up from germline, CDR1 is SEHNR and CDR2 is FQNEAQ (reference sequence). Trimming cost V 4 bases and J 4 bases, with 16 bases left between them. Extraction of RNA preceded its reverse transcription into cDNA, which served as the sequencing template. Sequencing was performed with immunoSEQ multiplex PCR; in TCRdb, only in-frame clones are kept and a portion is missing. Of more than 90,000 clones listed, around two fifths were seen once; the top ten hold 3% to 3.5%. This clone has ten or more counts. Its target is unknown. The sequence derives from a human donor with alopecia areata. The rearrangement links TRBV7-9 to TRBJ2-5; no reliable D call. The sequencing sample was made of CD4+ T cells sorted from blood. Written as DNA, the CDR3 is TGTGCCAGCAGCTCCCTGCTCGGGTACCCAGAGACCCAGTACTTC. This codes for CASSSLLGYPETQYF.